This TCR beta chain originates from a study of vaccination and CD4 T cells after COVID-19. This clonotype was observed a handful of times. Its antigen is still unknown. Oncomine TCR Beta short-read sequencing was applied to DNA from cultured CD4+ T cells. Using its own MiXCR run on the PCR reads, TCRdb lists one record per CDR3 protein. The repertoire includes over 15,000 distinct CDR3 sequences, about half of them detected once, and about 16% sits in the top ten. Treatment denoted: 10-day PBMC culture with coronavirus spike peptide pools or control peptides (ViraFEST assay). Per the germline V gene, CDR1 is DFQATT and CDR2 is SNEGSKA (reference sequence). The CDR3 has 14 amino acids. J gave up 4 bases and V 1 base, and 5 bases lay outside the gene matches.

The receptor was derived from a human donor who had recovered from COVID-19. V usage is TRBV20-1 and J usage is TRBJ1-2; TRBD1 matches at 8 bases. The starting material was CD4+ T cells from blood, cultured in vitro, obtained before SARS-CoV-2 vaccination. The CDR3: CSARAGGGPYGYTF. The CDR3 bases are TGCAGTGCTAGAGCAGGGGGCGGGCCCTATGGCTACACCTTC.